This T cell receptor beta chain appears in the sequencing data of a study of cytomegalovirus exposure and HLA in healthy donors. Regarding the study as a whole: When the data were analyzed later, several of the most significant clusters appeared to be linked to common viral pathogens. Judged likely to be a sequencing artifact was a cluster of highly shared sequence variants.

The CDR3 totals 17 residues. Germline CDR1 and CDR2: SNHLY and FYNNEI. Trimming removed 3 bases from V and 0 bases from J, with 12 bases in between. Primers: 60 Vbeta forward and 13 Jbeta reverse. TCRdb keeps only in-frame clones here, not all; method: immunoSEQ multiplex PCR. Of 130,000 to 150,000 clones listed, 75% to 80% are singletons. This clone showed up just a few times. The antigen is unknown. The V call is TRBV2, the J call TRBJ2-6; a possible D gene is TRBD1 (5 bases). Material: PBMCs. The source of this sequence is a man between 18 and 29 years old in good health and CMV-seronegative. CDR3 bases: TGTGCCAGCAGTGATGGGCAGGGATTCTCTGGGGCCAACGTCCTGACTTTC. The encoded protein is CASSDGQGFSGANVLTF.